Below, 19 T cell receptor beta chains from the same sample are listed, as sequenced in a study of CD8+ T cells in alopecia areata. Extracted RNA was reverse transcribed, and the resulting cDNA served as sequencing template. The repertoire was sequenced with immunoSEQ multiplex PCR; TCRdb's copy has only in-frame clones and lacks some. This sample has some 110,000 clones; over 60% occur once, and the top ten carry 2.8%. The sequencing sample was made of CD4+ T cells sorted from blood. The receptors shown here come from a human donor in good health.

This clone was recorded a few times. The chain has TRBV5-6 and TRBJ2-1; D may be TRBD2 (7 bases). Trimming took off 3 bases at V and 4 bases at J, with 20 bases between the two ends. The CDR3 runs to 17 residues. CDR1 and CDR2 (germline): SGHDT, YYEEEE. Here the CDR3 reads CASSWRVSRGRYNEQFF. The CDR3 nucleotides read TGTGCCAGCAGCTGGCGGGTCTCGCGGGGGCGTTACAATGAGCAGTTCTTC.

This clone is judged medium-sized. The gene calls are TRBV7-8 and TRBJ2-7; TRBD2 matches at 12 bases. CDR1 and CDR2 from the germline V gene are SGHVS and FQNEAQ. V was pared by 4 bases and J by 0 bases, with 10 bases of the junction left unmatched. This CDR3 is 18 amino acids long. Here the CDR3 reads CASSSRISTSGGSYEQYF. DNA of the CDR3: TGTGCCAGCAGCTCCCGCATTTCGACTAGCGGGGGCTCCTACGAGCAGTACTTC.

The CDR3 nucleotides are TGTGCCAGCAGCTTAGCGGGGGGATACAATGAGCAGTTCTTC. Translating gives CASSLAGGYNEQFF. The J gene is TRBJ2-1, the V gene TRBV11-2; the match to TRBD2 covers 7 bases. This CDR3 is 14 amino acids long. V lost 1 base and J lost 4; bases outside the gene matches: 1. Germline assignment: CDR1 SGHAT and CDR2 FQNNGV.

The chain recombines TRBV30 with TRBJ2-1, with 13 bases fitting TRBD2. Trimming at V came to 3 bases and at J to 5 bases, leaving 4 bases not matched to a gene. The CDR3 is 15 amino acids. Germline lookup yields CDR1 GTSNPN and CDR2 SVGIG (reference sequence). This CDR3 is CAWSELAGGHNEQFF. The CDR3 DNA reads TGTGCCTGGAGCGAACTAGCGGGGGGGCACAATGAGCAGTTCTTC.

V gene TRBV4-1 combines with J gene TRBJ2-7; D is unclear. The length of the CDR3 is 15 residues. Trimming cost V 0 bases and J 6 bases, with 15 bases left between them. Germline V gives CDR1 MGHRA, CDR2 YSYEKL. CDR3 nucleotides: TGCGCCAGCAGCCAAGATGACGGATTAAGCCGCGAGCAGTACTTC. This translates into CASSQDDGLSREQYF.

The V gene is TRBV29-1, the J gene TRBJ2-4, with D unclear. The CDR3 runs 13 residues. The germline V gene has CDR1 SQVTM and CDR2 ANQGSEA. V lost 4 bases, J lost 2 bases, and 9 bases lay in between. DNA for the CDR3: TGCAGCGTTGGGCTCCGAACCAAAAACATTCAGTACTTC. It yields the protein CSVGLRTKNIQYF.

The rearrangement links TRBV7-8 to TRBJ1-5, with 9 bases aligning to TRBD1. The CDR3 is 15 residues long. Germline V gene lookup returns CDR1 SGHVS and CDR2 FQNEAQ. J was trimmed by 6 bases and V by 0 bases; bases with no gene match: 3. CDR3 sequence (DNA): TGTGCCAGCAGCTTAGCGAACAGGGGGCGTCAGCCCCAGCATTTT. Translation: CASSLANRGRQPQHF.

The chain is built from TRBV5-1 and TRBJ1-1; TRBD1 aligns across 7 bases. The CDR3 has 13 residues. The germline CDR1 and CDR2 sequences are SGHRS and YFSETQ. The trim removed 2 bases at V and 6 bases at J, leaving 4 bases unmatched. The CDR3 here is CASSFEGGSEAFF. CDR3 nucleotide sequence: TGCGCCAGCAGCTTTGAAGGGGGCTCTGAAGCTTTCTTT.

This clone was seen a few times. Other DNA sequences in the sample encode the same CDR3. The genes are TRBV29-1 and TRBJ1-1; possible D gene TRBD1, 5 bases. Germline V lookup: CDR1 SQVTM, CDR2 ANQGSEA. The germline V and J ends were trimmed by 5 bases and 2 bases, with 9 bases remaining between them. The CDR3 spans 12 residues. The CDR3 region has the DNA TGCAGCGTTTCCCAGGGTAACACTGAAGCTTTCTTT. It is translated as CSVSQGNTEAFF.

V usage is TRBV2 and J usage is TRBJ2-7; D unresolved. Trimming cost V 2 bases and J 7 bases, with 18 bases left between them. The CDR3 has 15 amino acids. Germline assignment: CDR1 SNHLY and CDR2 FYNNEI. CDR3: CASSELGRQSLEQYF. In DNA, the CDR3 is TGTGCCAGCAGTGAATTGGGCAGGCAATCTCTAGAGCAGTACTTC.

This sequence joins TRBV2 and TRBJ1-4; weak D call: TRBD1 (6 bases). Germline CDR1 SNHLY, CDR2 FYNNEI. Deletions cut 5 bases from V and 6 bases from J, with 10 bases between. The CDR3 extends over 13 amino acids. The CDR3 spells CASSPGTHEKLFF. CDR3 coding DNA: TGTGCCAGCAGTCCCGGGACACATGAAAAACTGTTTTTT.

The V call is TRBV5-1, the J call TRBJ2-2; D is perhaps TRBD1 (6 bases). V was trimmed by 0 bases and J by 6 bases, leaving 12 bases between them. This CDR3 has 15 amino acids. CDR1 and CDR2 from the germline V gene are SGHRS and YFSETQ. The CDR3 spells CASSLDRVKSGELFF. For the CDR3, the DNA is TGCGCCAGCAGCTTGGACAGGGTTAAATCCGGGGAGCTGTTTTTT.

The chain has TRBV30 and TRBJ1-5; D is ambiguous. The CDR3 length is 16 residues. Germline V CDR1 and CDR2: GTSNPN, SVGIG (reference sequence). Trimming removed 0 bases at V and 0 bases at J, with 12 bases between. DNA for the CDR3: TGTGCCTGGAGTGTACGAACGGCAGTTAGCAATCAGCCCCAGCATTTT. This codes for CAWSVRTAVSNQPQHF.

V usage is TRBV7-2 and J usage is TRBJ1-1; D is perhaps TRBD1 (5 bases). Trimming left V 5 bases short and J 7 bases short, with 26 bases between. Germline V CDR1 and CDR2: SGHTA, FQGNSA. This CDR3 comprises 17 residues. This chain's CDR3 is CASSPFAGQGGRGEAFF. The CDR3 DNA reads TGTGCCAGCAGCCCCTTCGCGGGGCAGGGAGGGCGTGGTGAAGCTTTCTTT. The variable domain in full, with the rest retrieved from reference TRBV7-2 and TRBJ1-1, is GAGVSQSPSNKVTEKGKDVELRCDPISGHTALYWYRQSLGQGLEFLIYFQGNSAPDKSGLPSDRFSAERTGGSVSTLTIQRTQQEDSAVYLCASSPFAGQGGRGEAFFGQGTRLTVV.

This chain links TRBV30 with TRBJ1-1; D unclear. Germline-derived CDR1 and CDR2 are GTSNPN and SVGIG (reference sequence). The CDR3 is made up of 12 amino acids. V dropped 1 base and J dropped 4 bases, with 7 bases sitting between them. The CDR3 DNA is TGTGCCTGGAGTGAGGCGGGCACTGAAGCTTTCTTT. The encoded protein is CAWSEAGTEAFF.

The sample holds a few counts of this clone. Here the CDR3 DNA reads TGCAGCGTGGATCTAAACAGGGGGCGGACTGAAGCTTTCTTT. Its translation is CSVDLNRGRTEAFF. The chain recombines TRBV29-1 with TRBJ1-1, with 9 bases fitting TRBD1. CDR3 length: 14 amino acids. Per germline, CDR1 SQVTM and CDR2 ANQGSEA. Trimming removed 6 bases from V and 5 bases from J; junction bases left unmatched: 10.

CDR3 loop: CAIRLQGERTEAFF. Here the CDR3 DNA reads TGTGCCATCAGACTACAGGGGGAGAGGACTGAAGCTTTCTTT. V is TRBV10-3 and J is TRBJ1-1, with 8 bases identical to TRBD1. J lost 5 bases, V lost 6 bases, and 8 bases had no gene match. CDR1 is ENHRY, CDR2 SYGVKD, per germline. The CDR3 is 14 amino acids.

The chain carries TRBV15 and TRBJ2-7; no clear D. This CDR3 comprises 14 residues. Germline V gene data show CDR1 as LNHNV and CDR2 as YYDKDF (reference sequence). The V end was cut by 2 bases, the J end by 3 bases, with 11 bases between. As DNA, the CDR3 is TGTGCCACCAGCAGACCAAACGCTCGCTACGAGCAGTACTTC. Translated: CATSRPNARYEQYF.

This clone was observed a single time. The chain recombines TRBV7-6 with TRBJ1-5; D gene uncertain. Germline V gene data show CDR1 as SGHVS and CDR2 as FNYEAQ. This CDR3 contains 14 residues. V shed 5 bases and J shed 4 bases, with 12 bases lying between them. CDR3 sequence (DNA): TGTGCCAGCAGCCAAGCTGGGCTTAATCAGCCCCAGCATTTT. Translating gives CASSQAGLNQPQHF. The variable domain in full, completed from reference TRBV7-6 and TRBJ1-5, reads GAGVSQSPRYKVTKRGQDVALRCDPISGHVSLYWYRQALGQGPEFLTYFNYEAQQDKSGLPNDRFSAERPEGSISTLTIQRTEQRDSAMYRCASSQAGLNQPQHFGDGTRLSIL.